This TCR beta chain was observed in a study of Ad26.COV2.S vaccination and SARS-CoV-2 variants. Study context: As a participant in COV1001, the donor was in the Ad26.COV2.S trial arm. Intramuscular Ad26.COV2.S at 5x10^10 or 1x10^11 viral particles. Findings of the study overall: It was found that vaccine and placebo recipients had similar non-spike TCR breadth. Measurements of TCR breadth and depth may have given underestimates of the total T cell responses.

Noted treatment: 15 to 20 received Ad26.COV2.S at low or high dose, single or two shots; several received placebo; per-sample allocation not given. Samples analyzed were those drawn on day 63 after the first vaccine or placebo injection. Clones were read by immunoSEQ multiplex PCR, and TCRdb kept only the in-frame ones, dropping some. The sample contains 320,000 or so clones, approximately 87% of which appear only once. Comments on this clone: The target antigen is unknown.

CDR3 size: 14 residues. The V gene lost 2 bases and the J gene lost 5 bases, with 12 bases spanning the gap. Germline loops: CDR1 SEHNR, CDR2 FQNEAQ (reference sequence). The clonotype comes from a person between 18 and 60 years old who received the Ad26.COV2.S COVID-19 vaccine or a placebo. The starting material was peripheral blood, obtained in a trial of Ad26.COV2.S vaccine versus placebo. The rearrangement uses TRBV7-9 and TRBJ1-2, with D uncertain. Written as DNA, the CDR3 is TGTGCCAGCAGCTTAACAACGGTTGCTTATGGCTACACCTTC. Its protein is CASSLTTVAYGYTF.